A single sample is the source of the 25 T cell receptor beta chains below, sequenced in a study of cytomegalovirus exposure and HLA in healthy donors. The PCR ran on 60 Vbeta and 13 Jbeta primers. This table comes from immunoSEQ multiplex PCR, and its TCRdb copy is limited to in-frame clones, with some not included. The sample contains some 110,000 clones, 65% to 90% of which appear only once. The sample consisted of PBMCs. These receptors came from a woman aged 25-40 years in good health and CMV-seronegative.

The rearrangement uses TRBV14 and TRBJ2-7; TRBD1 aligns across 7 bases. Germline V gene data show CDR1 as SGHDN and CDR2 as FVKESK. This CDR3 spans 15 amino acids. V trimming: 5 bases; J trimming: 2 bases; junction bases outside the gene matches: 9. CDR3 amino acids: CASSSTGAAAYEQYF. For the CDR3, the DNA is TGTGCCAGCAGCTCAACAGGGGCTGCCGCCTACGAGCAGTACTTC.

The chain couples TRBV7-7 to TRBJ2-5; possibly TRBD1 for D (6 bases). Germline V CDR1 and CDR2: SSHAT, FNYEAQ (reference sequence). V lost 5 bases and J lost 1, with 14 bases in between. The length of the CDR3 is 15 residues. Here the CDR3 DNA reads TGTGCCAGCAGCCCCGGGACAAACCTCCAAGAGACCCAGTACTTC. It translates to CASSPGTNLQETQYF.

The CDR3 DNA follows: TGTGCCAGTAGTACGGGACAGGGTAGGGAGACCCAGTACTTC. Its protein is CASSTGQGRETQYF. V usage is TRBV19 and J usage is TRBJ2-5, with TRBD1 identical over 9 bases. The CDR3 has 14 amino acids. Germline loops: CDR1 LNHDA, CDR2 SQIVND (reference sequence). Trimming at V came to 4 bases and at J to 5 bases, leaving 5 bases not matched to a gene.

V and J are TRBV19 and TRBJ1-5, with 8 bases identical to TRBD1. The CDR3 sequence is 15 residues long. The germline CDR1 and CDR2 sequences are LNHDA and SQIVND (reference sequence). Trimming at V came to 1 base and at J to 7 bases, leaving 6 bases not matched to a gene. CDR3 DNA sequence: TGTGCCAGTAGTATAGGCAGGGGGCGCAGCCAGCCCCAGCATTTT. Translated: CASSIGRGRSQPQHF.

The CDR3 region is CASGAHPGGEQYF. Here the CDR3 DNA reads TGTGCCAGCGGCGCTCATCCGGGGGGCGAGCAGTACTTC. V and J are TRBV7-6 and TRBJ2-7, with 7 bases matching TRBD2. Germline V gene sequence: CDR1 SGHVS, CDR2 FNYEAQ. This CDR3 has 13 residues. Trimming cost V 8 bases and J 6 bases; bases outside gene matches: 10.

The chain couples TRBV6-1 to TRBJ1-6; D ambiguous. Germline V CDR1 and CDR2: MNHNS, SASEGT. V gave up 2 bases and J gave up 9 bases, with 14 bases separating them. CDR3 size: 15 residues. DNA for the CDR3: TGTGCCAGCAGTGAACCCCCAGGAGGTGGTTCACCCCTCCACTTT. Amino acid sequence: CASSEPPGGGSPLHF.

The chain uses TRBV2 and TRBJ2-5; D possibly corresponds to TRBD2 (5 bases). The germline gives CDR1 SNHLY, CDR2 FYNNEI. Trimming took off 4 bases at V and 1 base at J, with 7 bases between the two ends. The CDR3 runs to 13 residues. CDR3 sequence: CASSASGQETQYF. The CDR3 coding sequence is TGTGCCAGCAGTGCGAGCGGCCAAGAGACCCAGTACTTC.

The chain links TRBV19 to TRBJ1-1; 10 bases line up with TRBD1. The CDR3 has 15 residues. The trim removed 5 bases at V and 6 bases at J, leaving 9 bases unmatched. The germline CDR1 and CDR2 sequences are LNHDA and SQIVND (reference sequence). Here the CDR3 reads CASSDRGQGISEAFF. CDR3 sequence (DNA): TGTGCCAGTAGTGACCGGGGACAGGGGATCTCTGAAGCTTTCTTT.

This clone was detected only once. The V call is TRBV21-1, the J call TRBJ2-5; TRBD1 is the table's D call, not checked against the DNA. TRBV21-1 is described as a pseudogene. The CDR3 has 13 residues. The CDR3 DNA reads TGTGCCAGCAGCAGACAGGGGGGAGAGACCCAGTACTTC. Its protein product is CASSRQGGETQYF.

The chain has TRBV27 and TRBJ2-1, with D unclear. CDR3 length: 16 amino acids. Germline CDR1 and CDR2: MNHEY and SMNVEV (reference sequence). The V gene lost 0 bases and the J gene lost 0 bases, with 9 bases spanning the gap. DNA of the CDR3: TGTGCCAGCAGTTTATCCGCGGTCCGCTCCTACAATGAGCAGTTCTTC. As protein: CASSLSAVRSYNEQFF.

This chain links TRBV27 with TRBJ1-2; TRBD1 aligns across 7 bases. Germline-derived CDR1 and CDR2 are MNHEY and SMNVEV (reference sequence). Trimming removed 5 bases from V and 4 bases from J; junction bases left unmatched: 10. The CDR3 totals 15 residues. For the CDR3, the DNA is TGTGCCAGCAGTCCCGGGACAGCCCGCCCCTATGGCTACACCTTC. It is translated as CASSPGTARPYGYTF.

V gene TRBV7-9 combines with J gene TRBJ2-7; no reliable D call. The germline V gene has CDR1 SEHNR and CDR2 FQNEAQ (reference sequence). The CDR3 is 13 residues long. Here the CDR3 reads CFCKQKAAYEQYF. CDR3 nucleotides: TGTTTTTGCAAGCAGAAGGCGGCATACGAGCAGTACTTC.

The CDR3 DNA sequence: TGTGCCAGCAGCTTAAATTTCGGGGGGGCTCAGCCCCAGCATTTT. It codes for CASSLNFGGAQPQHF. This chain connects TRBV11-2 to TRBJ1-5; weak D call: TRBD1 (6 bases). Per the germline V gene, CDR1 is SGHAT and CDR2 is FQNNGV. The V and J ends lost 2 bases and 6 bases respectively, with 14 bases between them. This CDR3 contains 15 residues.

V and J are TRBV6-5 and TRBJ2-7; 9 positions agree with TRBD1. The trim removed 6 bases at V and 0 bases at J, leaving 6 bases unmatched. CDR1 is MNHEY, CDR2 SVGAGI, per germline. The CDR3 covers 15 residues. CDR3 protein: CASRDDRGYSYEQYF. DNA for the CDR3: TGTGCCAGCAGAGACGACAGGGGGTACTCCTACGAGCAGTACTTC.

The chain links TRBV6-5 to TRBJ1-4; possibly TRBD1 for D (5 bases). V gave up 2 bases and J gave up 5 bases, with 9 bases separating them. The CDR3 extends over 14 amino acids. Germline V gene data show CDR1 as MNHEY and CDR2 as SVGAGI. The chain's CDR3 is CASSYGGVNEKLFF. Here the CDR3 DNA reads TGTGCCAGCAGTTACGGGGGGGTAAATGAAAAACTGTTTTTT.

V and J are TRBV15 and TRBJ2-5, with D perhaps matching TRBD1 (5 bases). Germline V lookup: CDR1 LNHNV, CDR2 YYDKDF (reference sequence). Trimming cost V 8 bases and J 5 bases, with 15 bases left between them. CDR3 length: 13 amino acids. DNA for the CDR3: TGTGCCACCGCAGGGTGGGTAGGGGAGACCCAGTACTTC. It specifies CATAGWVGETQYF.

There are a few counts of this clone. This chain uses TRBV29-1 with TRBJ1-3; D possibly corresponds to TRBD1 (6 bases). Trimming cost V 6 bases and J 4 bases, with 16 bases left between them. The V gene's germline CDR1 is SQVTM and CDR2 ANQGSEA. This CDR3 has 14 amino acids. CDR3 loop: CSVLQGGAGNTIYF. The CDR3 DNA reads TGCAGCGTCCTACAGGGTGGCGCGGGAAACACCATATATTTT.

The genes are TRBV6-6 and TRBJ2-3; 7 nucleotides line up with TRBD2. CDR3 size: 14 residues. With 4 bases clipped from V and 4 bases from J, the junction kept 5 bases outside the gene matches. Looked up from germline, CDR1 is MNHNY and CDR2 is SVGAGI (reference sequence). The CDR3 loop is CASSSLAAPDTQYF. The CDR3 DNA sequence: TGTGCCAGCAGTTCGCTAGCGGCACCAGATACGCAGTATTTT.

About this clone itself: A junction boundary mismatches the germline segment, possibly from a read error. This chain links TRBV10-1 with TRBJ2-1; the D gene is possibly TRBD2 (6 bases). Germline CDR1 reads WNHNN; CDR2 reads SYGVQD (reference sequence). The CDR3 is made up of 12 amino acids. The CDR3, as DNA: TGCGCCACCAGTCGGACTACCAACGAGCAGTTCTTC. Its translation is CATSRTTNEQFF.

The chain has TRBV28 and TRBJ1-1; 7 bases match TRBD1. The CDR3 has 16 amino acids. The V segment lost 5 bases and the J segment 1 base; nucleotides outside the gene matches: 10. The V gene's germline CDR1 is MDHEN and CDR2 SYDVKM. This CDR3 is CASSPNFRDRNTEAFF. The CDR3 nucleotides read TGTGCCAGCAGTCCTAATTTCCGGGACAGGAACACTGAAGCTTTCTTT.

The rearrangement joins TRBV18 to TRBJ2-5, with 7 bases lining up with TRBD1. V lost 3 bases to trimming and J lost 4 bases; unmatched junction nucleotides: 8. The length of the CDR3 is 15 residues. CDR1 is KGHSH and CDR2 is LQKENI in the germline V gene. CDR3: CASSPTTGVRETQYF. In nucleotides, the CDR3 is TGTGCCAGCTCACCTACTACAGGGGTTCGAGAGACCCAGTACTTC.

This chain joins TRBV10-3 and TRBJ1-2; 7 bases match TRBD1. The CDR3 has 16 amino acids. Trimming removed 4 bases from V and 2 bases from J; junction bases left unmatched: 10. The germline V gene has CDR1 ENHRY and CDR2 SYGVKD. In DNA form, the CDR3 reads TGTGCCATCAGTGCCGATCGGGACAGCTCAAACTATGGCTACACCTTC. This encodes CAISADRDSSNYGYTF.

CDR3 DNA sequence: TGTGCCAGCAGCCCCTTCGCCGGGAGCTCCTACAATGAGCAGTTCTTC. It codes for CASSPFAGSSYNEQFF. The gene calls are TRBV16 and TRBJ2-1, with D maybe TRBD2 (6 bases). Germline CDR1 KGHSY, CDR2 FQNENV. The CDR3 length is 16 residues. The V end was cut by 4 bases, the J end by 0 bases, with 13 bases between. Full variable domain (remainder filled in from reference TRBV16 and TRBJ2-1): GEEVAQTPKHLVRGEGQKAKLYCAPIKGHSYVFWYQQVLKNEFKFLISFQNENVFDETGMPKERFSAKCLPNSPCSLEIQATKLEDSAVYFCASSPFAGSSYNEQFFGPGTRLTVL.

This chain joins TRBV10-2 and TRBJ1-1; weak D call: TRBD1 (5 bases). V lost 2 bases and J lost 2, with 6 bases in between. The CDR3 consists of 13 residues. CDR1 and CDR2 (germline): WSHSY, SAAADI. The CDR3 DNA reads TGCGCCAGCAGTGAGAGGGGCAACACTGAAGCTTTCTTT. Protein product: CASSERGNTEAFF.

The V and J genes are TRBV14 and TRBJ1-2, with D perhaps matching TRBD1 (6 bases). Trimming pared 10 bases from V and 7 bases from J, leaving 16 bases between. Germline-derived CDR1 and CDR2 are SGHDN and FVKESK. This CDR3 is built from 12 residues. CDR3 nucleotide sequence: TGTGCCACAAAACCACAGGGTCTTGGCTACACCTTC. This sequence encodes CATKPQGLGYTF. The full variable domain, with the rest looked up from reference TRBV14 and TRBJ1-2, is EAGVTQFPSHSVIEKGQTVTLRCDPISGHDNLYWYRRVMGKEIKFLLHFVKESKQDESGMPNNRFLAERTGGTYSTLKVQPAELEDSGVYFCATKPQGLGYTFGSGTRLTVV.